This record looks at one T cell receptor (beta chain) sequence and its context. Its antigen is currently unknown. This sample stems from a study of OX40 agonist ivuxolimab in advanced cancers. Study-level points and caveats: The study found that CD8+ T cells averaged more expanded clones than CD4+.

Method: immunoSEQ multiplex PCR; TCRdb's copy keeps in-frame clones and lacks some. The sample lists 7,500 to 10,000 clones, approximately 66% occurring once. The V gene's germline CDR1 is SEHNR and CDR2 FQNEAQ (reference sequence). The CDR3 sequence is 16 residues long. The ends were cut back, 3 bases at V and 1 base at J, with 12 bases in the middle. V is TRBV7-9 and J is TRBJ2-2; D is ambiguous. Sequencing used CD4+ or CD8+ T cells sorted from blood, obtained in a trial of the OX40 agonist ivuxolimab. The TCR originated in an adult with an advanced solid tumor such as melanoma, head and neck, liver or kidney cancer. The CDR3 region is CASSLDEDKNTGELFF. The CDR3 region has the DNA TGTGCCAGCAGCTTGGACGAAGACAAGAACACCGGGGAGCTGTTTTTT.